The 5 T cell receptor beta chains reported below all come from one sample, sequenced in a study of cytomegalovirus exposure and HLA in healthy donors. The PCR ran on 60 Vbeta and 13 Jbeta primers. Only in-frame clones appear in the TCRdb table, and some are missing; sequencing was by immunoSEQ multiplex PCR. The repertoire consists of nearly 200,000 clones, with approximately 78% occurring once and the leading ten covering over 5%. The sequencing sample was made of PBMCs. Receptor source: a woman aged 50 to 60 in good health and CMV-seropositive.

Points on this clone: Germline and junction disagree at one end, which may indicate a read error. The chain recombines TRBV6-1 with TRBJ2-6, with D possibly being TRBD2 (7 bases). This CDR3 spans 13 amino acids. Germline V gene sequence: CDR1 MNHNS, CDR2 SASEGT. The CDR3 region has the DNA TGTGCCAGCGACCTACGGGGGGCCAACGGCCTGACTTTC. As protein: CASDLRGANGLTF.

The chain links TRBV7-2 to TRBJ2-4, with 8 bases that match TRBD1. This CDR3 has 18 amino acids. The ends lost 5 bases at V and 1 base at J; junction bases unmatched: 13. The V gene's germline CDR1 is SGHTA and CDR2 FQGNSA. In DNA, the CDR3 is TGTGCCAGCAGCCCTCAACAGGGGGGCTTAGGGGCCAAAAACATTCAGTACTTC. Residues: CASSPQQGGLGAKNIQYF.

This clone was observed once. The rearrangement joins TRBV13 to TRBJ2-5, with a weak D call TRBD2 (6 bases). The DNA end is a closer match to TRBJ2-7, so the J assignment may be wrong. Germline CDR1 reads PRHDT; CDR2 reads FYEKMQ (reference sequence). The CDR3 runs 16 residues. CDR3 residues: CASSRTLAWDSYEQYF. CDR3 nucleotide sequence: TGTGCCAGCAGCCGTACCCTAGCGTGGGACTCCTACGAGCAGTACTTC.

The rearrangement joins TRBV7-9 to TRBJ1-5; D is perhaps TRBD1 (5 bases). This CDR3 region has 13 residues. Germline CDR1 SEHNR, CDR2 FQNEAQ (reference sequence). The V and J ends lost 1 base and 7 bases respectively, with 8 bases between them. CDR3: CASSLGGDQPQHF. The CDR3 nucleotides read TGTGCCAGCAGCTTAGGGGGGGACCAGCCCCAGCATTTT.

The chain links TRBV9 to TRBJ1-4; 9 bases match TRBD1. The CDR3 is 15 amino acids. The ends lost 4 bases at V and 5 bases at J; junction bases unmatched: 6. Germline assignment: CDR1 SGDLS and CDR2 YYNGEE. The CDR3 sequence is CASSLGQGINEKLFF. For the CDR3, the DNA is TGTGCCAGCAGCTTAGGACAGGGGATAAATGAAAAACTGTTTTTT.